This T cell receptor beta chain was observed in a study of type 1 regulatory T cells. Regarding this clonotype: Its specificity is not known.

Germline V CDR1 and CDR2: MNHEY, SMNVEV (reference sequence). Trimming shortened V by 7 bases and J by 0 bases, and 10 bases separated the two germline ends. CDR3 length: 14 amino acids. TCRdb independently ran MiXCR on the reads; one entry per CDR3 protein. The sample gives about 74,000 distinct CDR3 sequences, roughly three fifths of which show up once; about 8% is in the top ten. Sequences were obtained from cultured T cells, either the whole culture or a sorted T cell fraction (not recorded which). Subset in this sample: Tr1-enriched cell product generated in vitro against host alloantigens. The chain joins TRBV27 to TRBJ2-1; a weak D match, TRBD2 (5 bases). The sequence was obtained from a human donor in good health. This CDR3 is CASIRSGSYNEQFF. The CDR3, as DNA: TGTGCCAGCATAAGGAGCGGCTCCTACAATGAGCAGTTCTTC.